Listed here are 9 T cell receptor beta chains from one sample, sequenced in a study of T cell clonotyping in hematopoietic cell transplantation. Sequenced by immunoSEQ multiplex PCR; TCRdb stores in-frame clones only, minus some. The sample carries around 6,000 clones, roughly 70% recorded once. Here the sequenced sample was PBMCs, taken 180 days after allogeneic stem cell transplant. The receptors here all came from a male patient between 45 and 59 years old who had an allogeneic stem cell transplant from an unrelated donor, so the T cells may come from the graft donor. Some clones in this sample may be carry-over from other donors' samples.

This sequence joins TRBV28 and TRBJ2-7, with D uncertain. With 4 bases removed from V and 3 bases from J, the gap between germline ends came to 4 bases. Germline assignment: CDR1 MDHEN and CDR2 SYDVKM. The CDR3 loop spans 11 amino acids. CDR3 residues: CASSSFYEQYF. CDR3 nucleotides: TGTGCCAGCAGTTCCTTCTACGAGCAGTACTTC.

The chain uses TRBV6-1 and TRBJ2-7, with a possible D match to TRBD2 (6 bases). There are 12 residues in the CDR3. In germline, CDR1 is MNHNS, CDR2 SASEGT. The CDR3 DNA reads TGTGCGGGGGGTAGAAATCTCTACGAGCAGTACTTC. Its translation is CAGGRNLYEQYF.

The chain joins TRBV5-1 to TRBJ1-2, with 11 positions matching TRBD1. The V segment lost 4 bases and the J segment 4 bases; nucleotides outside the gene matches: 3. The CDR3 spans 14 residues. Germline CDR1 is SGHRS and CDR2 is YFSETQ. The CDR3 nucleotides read TGCGCCAGCAGCGATGGGACAGGGGGCTATGGCTACACCTTC. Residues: CASSDGTGGYGYTF.

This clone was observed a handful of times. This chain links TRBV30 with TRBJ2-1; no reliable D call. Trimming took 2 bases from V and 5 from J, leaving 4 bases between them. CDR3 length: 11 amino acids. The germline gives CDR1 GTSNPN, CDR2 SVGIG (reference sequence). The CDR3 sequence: CAWSKNNEQFF. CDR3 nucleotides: TGTGCCTGGAGTAAAAACAATGAGCAGTTCTTC.

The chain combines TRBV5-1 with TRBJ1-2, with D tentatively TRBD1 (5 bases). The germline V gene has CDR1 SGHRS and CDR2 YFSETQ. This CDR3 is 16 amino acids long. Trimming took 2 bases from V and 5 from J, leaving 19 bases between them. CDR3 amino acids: CASSFSGQGRGYGYTF. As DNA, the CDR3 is TGCGCCAGCAGCTTCTCCGGTCAGGGACGTGGTTATGGCTACACCTTC. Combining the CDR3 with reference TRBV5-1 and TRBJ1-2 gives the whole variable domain KAGVTQTPRYLIKTRGQQVTLSCSPISGHRSVSWYQQTPGQGLQFLFEYFSETQRNKGNFPGRFSGRQFSNSRSEMNVSTLELGDSALYLCASSFSGQGRGYGYTFGSGTRLTVV.

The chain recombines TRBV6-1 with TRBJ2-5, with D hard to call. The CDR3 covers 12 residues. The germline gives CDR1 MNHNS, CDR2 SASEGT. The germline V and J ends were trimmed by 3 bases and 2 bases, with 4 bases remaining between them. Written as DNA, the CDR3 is TGTGCCAGCAGTGACCAGCAAGAGACCCAGTACTTC. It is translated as CASSDQQETQYF.

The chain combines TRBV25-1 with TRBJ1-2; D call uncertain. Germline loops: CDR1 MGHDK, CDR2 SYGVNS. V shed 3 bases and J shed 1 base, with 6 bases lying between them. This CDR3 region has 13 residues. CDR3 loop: CASSDYVNYGYTF. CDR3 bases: TGTGCCAGCAGTGATTACGTTAACTATGGCTACACCTTC.

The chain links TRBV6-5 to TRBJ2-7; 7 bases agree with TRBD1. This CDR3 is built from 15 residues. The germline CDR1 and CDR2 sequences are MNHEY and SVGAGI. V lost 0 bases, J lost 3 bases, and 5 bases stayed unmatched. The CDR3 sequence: CASSYSAGTVYEQYF. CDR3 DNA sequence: TGTGCCAGCAGTTACTCGGCCGGGACAGTCTACGAGCAGTACTTC.

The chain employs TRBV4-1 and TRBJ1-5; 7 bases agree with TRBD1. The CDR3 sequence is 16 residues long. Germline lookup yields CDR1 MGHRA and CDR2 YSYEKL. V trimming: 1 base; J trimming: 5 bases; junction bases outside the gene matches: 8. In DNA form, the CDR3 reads TGCGCCAGCAGCCAAGGGTGGGCAGGGGGGGATCAGCCCCAGCATTTT. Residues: CASSQGWAGGDQPQHF.